A single sample gave rise to the 21 T cell receptor beta chains below, sequenced in a study of blood T cell repertoires in COVID-19. Clones were read by immunoSEQ multiplex PCR, and TCRdb kept only the in-frame ones, dropping some. The table has about 90,000 clones, roughly 84% seen once. Sequencing was carried out using peripheral blood. The receptors here all came from a woman aged 80 or over with active or convalescent COVID-19.

This clone occurred once. This chain joins TRBV5-5 and TRBJ2-1, with 8 bases that match TRBD2. The CDR3 is 14 amino acids. Germline lookup yields CDR1 SGHKS and CDR2 YYEKEE (reference sequence). J was trimmed by 7 bases and V by 4 bases; bases with no gene match: 7. CDR3 in DNA: TGTGCCAGCAGCATTAGCGGGGAGAGGAATGAGCAGTTCTTC. As protein: CASSISGERNEQFF.

J is TRBJ2-5 and V is TRBV4-2; TRBD2 matches at 9 bases. The V gene's germline CDR1 is LGHNA and CDR2 YNFKEQ. The CDR3 covers 18 residues. J was trimmed by 4 bases and V by 1 base; bases with no gene match: 13. Here the CDR3 reads CASSQGNVAGGPGETQYF. For the CDR3, the DNA is TGTGCCAGCAGCCAAGGAAATGTGGCGGGGGGGCCTGGAGAGACCCAGTACTTC.

This clone was seen only a few times. V is TRBV27 and J is TRBJ1-2; no firm D call. CDR1 MNHEY and CDR2 SMNVEV come from the germline V gene (reference sequence). This CDR3 comprises 15 residues. V lost 4 bases and J lost 2, with 14 bases in between. The CDR3 DNA reads TGTGCCAGCAGTTCCCGGTTATCCGGGAACTATGGCTACACCTTC. This gives the protein CASSSRLSGNYGYTF.

The V gene is TRBV28, the J gene TRBJ1-4; 7 bases fit TRBD1. The ends lost 6 bases at V and 7 bases at J; junction bases unmatched: 5. The CDR3 consists of 13 residues. Germline V gene lookup returns CDR1 MDHEN and CDR2 SYDVKM. The CDR3 DNA reads as TGTGCCAGCAGGACGACAGGGCGTGAAAAACTGTTTTTT. It is translated as CASRTTGREKLFF.

The chain recombines TRBV5-1 with TRBJ2-1, with D possibly being TRBD1 (5 bases). The CDR3 consists of 15 residues. Germline V lookup: CDR1 SGHRS, CDR2 YFSETQ. Deletions cut 1 base from V and 0 bases from J, with 8 bases between. DNA for the CDR3: TGCGCCAGCAGCTTGAGGGGTAGCTCCTACAATGAGCAGTTCTTC. Encoded protein: CASSLRGSSYNEQFF.

In DNA form, the CDR3 reads TGTGCCAGCAGTTTTGCAGGGTCCTACAATGAGCAGTTCTTC. Amino acids: CASSFAGSYNEQFF. The V call is TRBV28, the J call TRBJ2-1; D may be TRBD1 (5 bases). The CDR3 runs to 14 residues. Trimming pared 3 bases from V and 1 base from J, leaving 7 bases between. Germline V gene data show CDR1 as MDHEN and CDR2 as SYDVKM.

This chain links TRBV6-2 or TRBV6-3 with TRBJ1-5; D is possibly TRBD1 (5 bases). This CDR3 comprises 12 residues. CDR1 MNHEY and CDR2 SVGEGT come from the germline V gene. Trimming took 5 bases from V and 4 from J, leaving 6 bases between them. CDR3 DNA: TGTGCCAGCAGTAGGGGAAATCAGCCCCAGCATTTT. It yields the protein CASSRGNQPQHF.

This chain joins TRBV9 and TRBJ2-1; 9 bases match TRBD2. CDR1 and CDR2 (germline): SGDLS, YYNGEE. The CDR3 length is 19 residues. Trimming cost V 4 bases and J 1 base; bases outside gene matches: 15. The chain's CDR3 is CASSPRGDSGRGSYNEQFF. CDR3 sequence (DNA): TGTGCCAGCAGCCCCCGGGGGGATAGCGGGAGAGGGTCCTACAATGAGCAGTTCTTC.

The chain joins TRBV30 to TRBJ1-3; D is unclear. This CDR3 comprises 15 residues. The germline V gene encodes CDR1 GTSNPN and CDR2 SVGIG (reference sequence). V lost 0 bases and J 2 bases, leaving 11 bases between the germline ends. The CDR3 is CAWSVPWRAGNTIYF. The DNA of the CDR3 is TGTGCCTGGAGTGTACCTTGGAGGGCTGGAAACACCATATATTTT.

J is TRBJ2-7 and V is TRBV2; 8 positions agree with TRBD1. V shed 7 bases, J shed 2 bases, and the junction held 7 bases outside the gene matches. This CDR3 region has 14 residues. Germline CDR1 SNHLY, CDR2 FYNNEI. The CDR3 DNA reads TGTGCCAGCAAGGTAGGGACAGGACCCTACGAGCAGTACTTC. This gives the protein CASKVGTGPYEQYF.

The rearrangement links TRBV6-2 or TRBV6-3 to TRBJ2-5; 8 bases are a match to TRBD1. The germline V gene has CDR1 MNHEY and CDR2 SVGEGT. CDR3 length: 15 amino acids. The V gene end was trimmed by 5 bases and the J gene end by 2 bases; junction bases not matched to a gene: 7. The CDR3 loop reads CASSTFWTGQETQYF. CDR3 DNA: TGTGCCAGCAGTACTTTTTGGACAGGGCAAGAGACCCAGTACTTC.

Here the CDR3 DNA reads TGTGCCTGGAGTACCGGACAGGGTTCGGATTCACCCCTCCACTTT. This sequence encodes CAWSTGQGSDSPLHF. The chain joins TRBV30 to TRBJ1-6, with 8 nucleotides matching TRBD1. The CDR3 contains 15 residues. Per the germline V gene, CDR1 is GTSNPN and CDR2 is SVGIG (reference sequence). The J segment lost 8 bases and the V segment lost 2 bases, leaving 8 bases of the junction unmatched.

This sequence joins TRBV27 and TRBJ2-7; TRBD2 matches 10 bases. The V segment lost 2 bases and the J segment 2 bases; nucleotides outside the gene matches: 15. Germline loops: CDR1 MNHEY, CDR2 SMNVEV (reference sequence). The CDR3 runs 19 residues. CDR3 amino acids: CASSLRLPLAGSGAYEQYF. The CDR3 bases are TGTGCCAGCAGTTTACGCCTCCCACTAGCGGGGTCGGGTGCCTACGAGCAGTACTTC.

In regard to this clone: Other nucleotide sequences from this sample produce the same CDR3. The chain is built from TRBV20-1 and TRBJ2-7, with TRBD2 identical over 7 bases. Losses at the gene ends were 3 bases for V and 6 bases for J; bases not matched to a gene: 2. Germline CDR1 is DFQATT and CDR2 is SNEGSKA (reference sequence). The CDR3 contains 11 residues. The CDR3, as DNA: TGCAGTGCTAGCCCGGGGGGCGAGCAGTACTTC. Its translation: CSASPGGEQYF.

V gene TRBV6-2 or TRBV6-3 combines with J gene TRBJ2-7; TRBD1 agrees at 7 bases. This CDR3 spans 14 amino acids. CDR1 is MNHEY and CDR2 is SVGEGT in the germline V gene. V dropped 2 bases and J dropped 2; count of bases not matched to a gene: 3. CDR3 in amino acids: CASSYLTGTYEQYF. The CDR3 DNA reads TGTGCCAGCAGTTACCTGACAGGGACCTACGAGCAGTACTTC.

The V and J genes are TRBV27 and TRBJ1-1; D unresolved. The CDR3 is 14 amino acids. V was clipped by 4 bases and J by 0 bases, with 9 bases between them. Germline V gene sequence: CDR1 MNHEY, CDR2 SMNVEV (reference sequence). CDR3 residues: CASSWAGMNTEAFF. CDR3 in DNA: TGTGCCAGCAGTTGGGCCGGAATGAACACTGAAGCTTTCTTT.

V and J are TRBV6-5 and TRBJ1-1, with D perhaps matching TRBD1 (6 bases). CDR1 is MNHEY and CDR2 is SVGAGI in the germline V gene. The CDR3 is made up of 14 amino acids. The ends were cut back, 4 bases at V and 1 base at J, with 10 bases in the middle. Written as DNA, the CDR3 is TGTGCCAGCAGTTCGCGGACAGCGAACACTGAAGCTTTCTTT. It yields the protein CASSSRTANTEAFF.

The chain is built from TRBV10-3 and TRBJ2-6, with no clear D. CDR3 length: 15 residues. Germline assignment: CDR1 ENHRY and CDR2 SYGVKD. The V and J ends lost 5 bases and 0 bases respectively, with 8 bases between them. The CDR3 region has the DNA TGTGCCATCAGTACAGTAAACTCTGGGGCCAACGTCCTGACTTTC. It specifies CAISTVNSGANVLTF.

This clone has a single count. The chain combines TRBV12-3 or TRBV12-4 with TRBJ1-1, with D uncertain. The ends were cut back, 1 base at V and 2 bases at J, with 5 bases in the middle. CDR3 length equals 13 residues. The DNA of the CDR3 is TGTGCCAGCAGTTTAGGGCTCAACACTGAAGCTTTCTTT. This translates into CASSLGLNTEAFF.

This chain joins TRBV25-1 and TRBJ1-6; tentatively, D is TRBD1 (5 bases). This CDR3 region has 14 residues. V was pared by 2 bases and J by 8 bases, with 10 bases between. Germline values: CDR1 MGHDK, CDR2 SYGVNS. Here the CDR3 DNA reads TGTGCCAGCAGTGAACATGACAGACATTCACCCCTCCACTTT. The encoded protein is CASSEHDRHSPLHF.

V usage is TRBV15 and J usage is TRBJ1-5; no reliable D call. Per germline, CDR1 LNHNV and CDR2 YYDKDF (reference sequence). V shed 0 bases and J shed 5 bases, with 8 bases lying between them. CDR3 size: 14 residues. The CDR3 nucleotides are TGTGCCACCAGCAGAGATTCCAGTTATCAGCCCCAGCATTTT. This encodes CATSRDSSYQPQHF.